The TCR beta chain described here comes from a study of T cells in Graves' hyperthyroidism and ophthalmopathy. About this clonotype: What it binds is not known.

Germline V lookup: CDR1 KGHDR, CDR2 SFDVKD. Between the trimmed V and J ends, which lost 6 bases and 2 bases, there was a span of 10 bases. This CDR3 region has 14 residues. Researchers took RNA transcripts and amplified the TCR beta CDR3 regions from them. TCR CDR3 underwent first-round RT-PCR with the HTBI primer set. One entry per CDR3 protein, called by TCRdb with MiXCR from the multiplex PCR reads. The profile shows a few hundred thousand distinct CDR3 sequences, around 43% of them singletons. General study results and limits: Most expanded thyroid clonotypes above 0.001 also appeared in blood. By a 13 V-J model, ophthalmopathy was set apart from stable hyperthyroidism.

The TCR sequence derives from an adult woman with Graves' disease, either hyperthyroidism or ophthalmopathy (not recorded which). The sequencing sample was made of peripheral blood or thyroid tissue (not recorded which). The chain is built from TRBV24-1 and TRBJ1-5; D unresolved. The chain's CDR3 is CATSLYRGNQPQHF. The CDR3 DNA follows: TGTGCCACCAGTTTATATCGGGGCAATCAGCCCCAGCATTTT.